The T cell receptor (beta chain) described here comes from a study of cytomegalovirus exposure and HLA in healthy donors. The PCR ran on 60 Vbeta and 13 Jbeta primers. Assay used: immunoSEQ multiplex PCR; TCRdb lists only in-frame clones, some missing. This table holds roughly 140,000 clones, 65% to 80% found once. Study findings and constraints: Cytomegalovirus-associated TCR beta chains were listed, numbering some 170. Later analysis placed DRB1 highest and HLA-C lowest in TCR association rates, which differed by HLA locus.

Germline CDR1 and CDR2: MDHEN and SYDVKM. The CDR3 is made up of 14 amino acids. V lost 6 bases to trimming and J lost 2 bases, with 14 bases between them. As for this clone: Its cognate antigen is unknown.

The rearrangement uses TRBV28 and TRBJ2-7; the D gene is possibly TRBD2 (6 bases). Sequences were obtained from PBMCs. The TCR comes from a woman aged 25 to 39 in good health and CMV-seronegative. The chain's CDR3 is CASSERVPPYEQYF. The CDR3 DNA reads TGTGCCAGCAGCGAGCGGGTCCCCCCCTACGAGCAGTACTTC.